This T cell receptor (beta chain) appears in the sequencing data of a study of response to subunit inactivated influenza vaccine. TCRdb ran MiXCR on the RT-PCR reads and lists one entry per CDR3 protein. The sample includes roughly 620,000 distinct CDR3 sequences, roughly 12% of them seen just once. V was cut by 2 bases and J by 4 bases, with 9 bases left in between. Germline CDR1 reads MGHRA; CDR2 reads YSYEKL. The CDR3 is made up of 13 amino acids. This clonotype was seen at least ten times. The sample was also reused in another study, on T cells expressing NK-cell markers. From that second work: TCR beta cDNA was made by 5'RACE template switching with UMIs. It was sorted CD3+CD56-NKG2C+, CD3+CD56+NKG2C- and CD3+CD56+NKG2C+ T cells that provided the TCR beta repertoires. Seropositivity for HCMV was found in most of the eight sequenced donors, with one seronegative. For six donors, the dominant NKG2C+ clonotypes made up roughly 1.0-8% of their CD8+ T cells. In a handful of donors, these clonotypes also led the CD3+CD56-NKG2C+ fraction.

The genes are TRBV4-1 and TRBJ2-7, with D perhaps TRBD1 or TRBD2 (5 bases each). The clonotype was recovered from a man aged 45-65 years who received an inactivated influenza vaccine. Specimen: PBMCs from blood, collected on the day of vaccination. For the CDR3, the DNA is TGCGCCAGCAGCCAATGGGACGGTTACGAGCAGTACTTC. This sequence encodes CASSQWDGYEQYF.